One sample yielded the 7 T cell receptor beta chains listed below, sequenced in a study of Ad26.COV2.S vaccination and SARS-CoV-2 variants. Some clones are missing from TCRdb's copy, which holds only in-frame ones; the method was immunoSEQ multiplex PCR. This table has a few hundred thousand clones, approximately 90% appearing once. Sample treatment: about 20 received Ad26.COV2.S at low or high dose, single or two shots; five or six received placebo; per-sample allocation not given. Collection of samples fell on day 63 after the first vaccine or placebo injection. The specimen comprised peripheral blood, sampled in a trial of Ad26.COV2.S vaccine versus placebo. These receptors were collected from a person between 18 and 60 years old who received the Ad26.COV2.S COVID-19 vaccine or a placebo.

This clone was seen only once. The V and J genes are TRBV21-1 and TRBJ2-1; TRBD2 is the table's D call and was not checked against the DNA. TRBV21-1 is deemed a pseudogene. CDR3 length equals 13 residues. The CDR3, as DNA: TGTGCCATCGGGTACCCGGGGGACCCCATCCAGTTCTTC. This encodes CAIGYPGDPIQFF.

The chain is built from TRBV20-1 and TRBJ1-5, with no clear D. The V and J ends lost 3 bases and 4 bases respectively, with 10 bases between them. This CDR3 has 13 amino acids. CDR1 DFQATT and CDR2 SNEGSKA come from the germline V gene (reference sequence). The CDR3: CSASYEVNQPQHF. The CDR3 nucleotides are TGCAGTGCTAGTTACGAGGTGAATCAGCCCCAGCATTTT.

V and J are TRBV23-1 and TRBJ2-7, with D possibly matching TRBD2 (5 bases). TRBV23-1 is flagged as an ORF with uncertain function. The CDR3 runs to 14 residues. Trimming took 7 bases from V and 2 from J, leaving 15 bases between them. The DNA for the CDR3 is TGCGCCAGCACTCCGGACTCCTCCCCCTACGAGCAGTACTTC. Translating it yields CASTPDSSPYEQYF.

The V call is TRBV27, the J call TRBJ2-3; D remains unclear. Trimming left V 3 bases short and J 7 bases short, with 11 bases between. CDR3 length equals 13 residues. Germline CDR1 MNHEY, CDR2 SMNVEV (reference sequence). The CDR3 here is CASSLGISNTQYF. The CDR3 DNA follows: TGTGCCAGCAGTTTGGGTATCTCCAATACGCAGTATTTT.

This CDR3 reads CASSRWTSGSLPDTQYF. As DNA, the CDR3 is TGTGCCAGCAGCCGCTGGACTAGCGGGAGTCTCCCAGATACGCAGTATTTT. The V and J genes are TRBV14 and TRBJ2-3, with 13 bases fitting TRBD2. Germline CDR1 SGHDN, CDR2 FVKESK. After removal of 4 bases from V and 4 bases from J, the junction contained 8 bases not matched to a gene. The CDR3 contains 17 residues.

The J gene is TRBJ1-6, the V gene TRBV18; 7 bases line up with TRBD1. Germline loops: CDR1 KGHSH, CDR2 LQKENI. The CDR3 sequence is 15 residues long. The junction had 5 bases not matched to a gene; V was cut back by 5 bases and J by 4 bases. The CDR3 bases are TGTGCCAGCTCAACAGGGGTAGCTTATAATTCACCCCTCCACTTT. Translated: CASSTGVAYNSPLHF.

V and J are TRBV3-1 (or the pseudogene TRBV3-2) and TRBJ2-2; 11 bases match TRBD2. The CDR3 loop spans 17 amino acids. Trimming took 4 bases from V and 2 from J; bases not matched to a gene: 6. The germline V gene has CDR1 LGHDT and CDR2 YNNKEL (reference sequence). The CDR3 region has the DNA TGTGCCAGCAGCCGCGGGACTAGCGGAGCAAACACCGGGGAGCTGTTTTTT. Its translation is CASSRGTSGANTGELFF.